The 18 T cell receptor beta chains given below trace back to one sample, sequenced in a study of T cells in Graves' hyperthyroidism and ophthalmopathy. What was amplified from RNA transcripts were TCR beta CDR3 regions. TCR CDR3 regions were first amplified by RT-PCR with HTBI primers. One entry per CDR3 protein results from TCRdb running MiXCR on the multiplex PCR reads. This table holds almost 500,000 distinct CDR3 sequences, roughly 22% found once. The sequenced sample consisted of blood. These receptors were collected from a woman aged 70-85 years with Graves' ophthalmopathy.

This rearrangement joins TRBV5-4 to TRBJ1-5; no clear D. The length of the CDR3 is 13 residues. Germline V gene data show CDR1 as SGHNT and CDR2 as YYREEE (reference sequence). V was trimmed by 0 bases and J by 11 bases, leaving 12 bases between them. The CDR3 spells CASSLAVAVSQHF. Here the CDR3 DNA reads TGTGCCAGCAGCTTGGCCGTTGCGGTGTCCCAGCATTTT.

This clonotype has just a few counts. The V call is TRBV28, the J call TRBJ2-5; maybe TRBD2 (5 bases). CDR1 MDHEN and CDR2 SYDVKM come from the germline V gene. V lost 3 bases and J 0 bases, leaving 8 bases between the germline ends. The CDR3 totals 14 residues. The CDR3 nucleotides read TGTGCCAGCAGTTTGGCTAGCTACCAAGAGACCCAGTACTTC. It specifies CASSLASYQETQYF. The entire variable domain, with the rest obtained from reference TRBV28 and TRBJ2-5, is as follows: DVKVTQSSRYLVKRTGEKVFLECVQDMDHENMFWYRQDPGLGLRLIYFSYDVKMKEKGDIPEGYSVSREKKERFSLILESASTNQTSMYLCASSLASYQETQYFGPGTRLLVL.

About this clonotype itself: A clone one base away is much larger, so this may be a read error. V gene TRBV15 combines with J gene TRBJ2-3; 10 bases map to TRBD2. Losses at the gene ends were 4 bases for V and 7 bases for J; bases not matched to a gene: 11. Per germline, CDR1 LNHNV and CDR2 YYDKDF (reference sequence). The CDR3 totals 16 residues. CDR3: CATSKDSAGGSYTQYF. The CDR3, as DNA: TGTGCCACCAGCAAAGATTCAGCGGGAGGGTCCTATACGCAGTATTTT.

This clonotype was seen more than once but under ten times. This chain links TRBV30 with TRBJ1-5; D not resolved. Trimming pared 3 bases from V and 0 bases from J, leaving 6 bases between. This CDR3 contains 13 residues. Germline loops: CDR1 GTSNPN, CDR2 SVGIG (reference sequence). The CDR3 region is CAWRSDSNQPQHF. The CDR3 DNA sequence: TGTGCCTGGAGGTCGGATAGCAATCAGCCCCAGCATTTT.

This clonotype was seen more than once but under ten times. The genes are TRBV11-2 and TRBJ2-7, with D tentatively TRBD1 (5 bases). This CDR3 contains 14 residues. Trimming shortened V by 2 bases and J by 7 bases, and 15 bases separated the two germline ends. Looked up from germline, CDR1 is SGHAT and CDR2 is FQNNGV. CDR3 sequence (DNA): TGTGCCAGCAGCTTATCCGGCAGGGTTGGGGAGCAGTACTTC. Encoded protein: CASSLSGRVGEQYF.

J is TRBJ2-7 and V is TRBV6-5; D tentatively fits TRBD1 or TRBD2 (5 bases each). This CDR3 contains 13 residues. Trimming took off 2 bases at V and 3 bases at J, with 8 bases between the two ends. Germline CDR1 MNHEY, CDR2 SVGAGI. Here the CDR3 DNA reads TGTGCCAGCAGTTACGGGACGCACTACGAGCAGTACTTC. This gives the protein CASSYGTHYEQYF.

The chain has TRBV7-9 and TRBJ1-4; TRBD1 aligns across 8 bases. CDR3 size: 15 residues. V trimming: 1 base; J trimming: 5 bases; junction bases outside the gene matches: 3. Germline CDR1 and CDR2: SEHNR and FQNEAQ (reference sequence). The CDR3 nucleotides are TGTGCCAGCAGCTTAGGACAGGGGTCAAATGAAAAACTGTTTTTT. Protein product: CASSLGQGSNEKLFF.

This clonotype was counted ten times or more. V gene TRBV11-2 combines with J gene TRBJ2-1; D is uncertain. CDR3 size: 12 residues. Trimming shortened V by 1 base and J by 9 bases, and 7 bases separated the two germline ends. Germline V gene sequence: CDR1 SGHAT, CDR2 FQNNGV. CDR3 coding DNA: TGTGCCAGCAGCTTAGTGGAGACTGAGCAGTTCTTC. Translating gives CASSLVETEQFF.

This clonotype turned up a few times. The gene calls are TRBV19 and TRBJ1-2; a possible D gene is TRBD1 (6 bases). The CDR3 covers 14 residues. Germline CDR1 reads LNHDA; CDR2 reads SQIVND (reference sequence). The V and J ends lost 6 bases and 4 bases respectively, with 15 bases between them. The CDR3 DNA sequence: TGTGCCAGTAGCAGCGGAAGGGGGGCCTATGGCTACACCTTC. Protein product: CASSSGRGAYGYTF.

In this sample, this clonotype turned up a few times. This chain joins TRBV19 and TRBJ1-5, with TRBD1 identical over 7 bases. With V trimmed by 2 bases and J by 0 bases, 7 bases remained unmatched. The CDR3 contains 17 residues. Germline values: CDR1 LNHDA, CDR2 SQIVND (reference sequence). The CDR3 region has the DNA TGTGCCAGTAGTATATGGCAGGGGGACCCTAGCAATCAGCCCCAGCATTTT. The encoded protein is CASSIWQGDPSNQPQHF.

This sequence joins TRBV30 and TRBJ1-6; D remains unclear. V gave up 2 bases and J gave up 7 bases, with 9 bases separating them. Looked up from germline, CDR1 is GTSNPN and CDR2 is SVGIG (reference sequence). The CDR3 extends over 13 amino acids. The CDR3 DNA sequence: TGTGCCTGGAGTCCGTTGGGGAATTCACCCCTCCACTTT. As protein: CAWSPLGNSPLHF. The entire variable domain, with the rest obtained from reference TRBV30 and TRBJ1-6, is as follows: SQTIHQWPATLVQPVGSPLSLECTVEGTSNPNLYWYRQAAGRGLQLLFYSVGIGQISSEVPQNLSASRPQDRQFILSSKKLLLSDSGFYLCAWSPLGNSPLHFGNGTRLTVT.

This clonotype has a handful of counts. The V gene is TRBV20-1, the J gene TRBJ2-7; 15 positions match TRBD2. V lost 0 bases, J lost 9 bases, and 9 bases stayed unmatched. Germline CDR1 is DFQATT and CDR2 is SNEGSKA (reference sequence). The CDR3 runs to 16 residues. The CDR3 sequence: CSARDSPGLAGGGQYF. In DNA form, the CDR3 reads TGCAGTGCTAGAGATTCTCCGGGACTAGCGGGAGGTGGGCAGTACTTC.

V and J are TRBV12-3 or TRBV12-4 and TRBJ1-6; 8 nucleotides agree with TRBD1. The V gene end was trimmed by 7 bases and the J gene end by 11 bases; junction bases not matched to a gene: 10. This CDR3 spans 14 amino acids. DNA for the CDR3: TGTGCCAGCACCTTGACAGGGGTGAATCCACCCCTCCACTTT. It codes for CASTLTGVNPPLHF.

This clonotype was seen a few times. The chain is built from TRBV9 and TRBJ2-5; a weak D match, TRBD2 (6 bases). This CDR3 contains 16 residues. V lost 3 bases, J lost 8 bases, and 23 bases lay in between. From germline, CDR1 is SGDLS and CDR2 YYNGEE. The CDR3 DNA is TGTGCCAGCAGCGAATCGACTTCGCGGGATTGGGAAACCCAGTACTTC. This codes for CASSESTSRDWETQYF.

The V call is TRBV4-1, the J call TRBJ1-4; D gene ambiguous. Trimming left V 1 base short and J 8 bases short, with 17 bases between. CDR1 is MGHRA, CDR2 YSYEKL, per germline. The length of the CDR3 is 16 residues. In DNA form, the CDR3 reads TGCGCCAGCAGCCAAGTCCTCGTTCAGGAAGGGGAAAAACTGTTTTTT. Its translation: CASSQVLVQEGEKLFF.

This chain joins TRBV20-1 and TRBJ2-6; D is ambiguous. Looked up from germline, CDR1 is DFQATT and CDR2 is SNEGSKA (reference sequence). This CDR3 comprises 17 residues. V was trimmed by 0 bases and J by 4 bases, leaving 16 bases between them. The CDR3 protein is CSARDHRLGSGANVLTF. The CDR3 DNA reads TGCAGTGCTAGAGATCACCGACTGGGATCCGGGGCCAACGTCCTGACTTTC.

This chain joins TRBV7-2 and TRBJ2-6; D call uncertain. V dropped 4 bases and J dropped 3 bases, with 7 bases sitting between them. The CDR3 covers 14 residues. Germline assignment: CDR1 SGHTA and CDR2 FQGNSA. CDR3 amino acids: CASSSRRGANVLTF. The CDR3 region has the DNA TGTGCCAGCAGCTCGAGGCGTGGGGCCAACGTCCTGACTTTC.

In this sample, this clonotype turned up many times. V gene TRBV20-1 combines with J gene TRBJ1-1; D is perhaps TRBD1 (5 bases). Germline V gene lookup returns CDR1 DFQATT and CDR2 SNEGSKA (reference sequence). V shed 2 bases and J shed 3 bases, with 22 bases lying between them. The CDR3 is 17 amino acids. Here the CDR3 reads CSARSPGLVGRDTEAFF. The CDR3 nucleotides read TGCAGTGCTAGATCCCCGGGACTCGTCGGACGGGACACTGAAGCTTTCTTT.